This record concerns one T cell receptor (beta chain) sequence. Antigen: not known. The data derive from a study of T cell responses to AZD1222 COVID-19 vaccine. Study-level results: Donors skewed white British and female; clonal diversity was possibly underestimated. Spike was spanned by vaccine-associated CD4 TCRs, with dominance at 160-218 and 743-854.

There are 13 residues in the CDR3. Trimming stripped 5 bases from V and 1 base from J, with 8 bases between. Per the germline V gene, CDR1 is SGHTA and CDR2 is FQGNSA. TCRdb keeps only in-frame clones here, not all; method: immunoSEQ multiplex PCR. The sample records about 19,000 clones, 80% to 90% being singletons. The sequence came from an adult who received the AZD1222 COVID-19 vaccine. The sequenced sample was peripheral blood, obtained 28 days after the second AZD1222 dose. This sequence joins TRBV7-2 and TRBJ1-1, with D unresolved. The CDR3 spells CASSPHKNTEAFF. The CDR3 nucleotides are TGTGCCAGCAGCCCCCACAAGAACACTGAAGCTTTCTTT.